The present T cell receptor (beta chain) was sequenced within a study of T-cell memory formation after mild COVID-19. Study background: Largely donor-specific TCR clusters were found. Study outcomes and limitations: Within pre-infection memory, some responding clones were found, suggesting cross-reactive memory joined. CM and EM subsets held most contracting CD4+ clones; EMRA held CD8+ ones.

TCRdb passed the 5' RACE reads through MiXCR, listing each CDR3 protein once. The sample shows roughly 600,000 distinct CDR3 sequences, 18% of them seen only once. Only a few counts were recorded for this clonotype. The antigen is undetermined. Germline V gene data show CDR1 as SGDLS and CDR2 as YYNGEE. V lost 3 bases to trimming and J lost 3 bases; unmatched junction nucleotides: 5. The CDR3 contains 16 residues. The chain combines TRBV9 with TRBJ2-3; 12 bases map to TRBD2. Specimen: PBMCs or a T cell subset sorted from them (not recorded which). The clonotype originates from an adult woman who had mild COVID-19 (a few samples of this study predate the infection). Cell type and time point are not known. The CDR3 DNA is TGTGCCAGCAGCGAGGGGACTAGCGGGTATACAGATACGCAGTATTTT. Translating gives CASSEGTSGYTDTQYF.